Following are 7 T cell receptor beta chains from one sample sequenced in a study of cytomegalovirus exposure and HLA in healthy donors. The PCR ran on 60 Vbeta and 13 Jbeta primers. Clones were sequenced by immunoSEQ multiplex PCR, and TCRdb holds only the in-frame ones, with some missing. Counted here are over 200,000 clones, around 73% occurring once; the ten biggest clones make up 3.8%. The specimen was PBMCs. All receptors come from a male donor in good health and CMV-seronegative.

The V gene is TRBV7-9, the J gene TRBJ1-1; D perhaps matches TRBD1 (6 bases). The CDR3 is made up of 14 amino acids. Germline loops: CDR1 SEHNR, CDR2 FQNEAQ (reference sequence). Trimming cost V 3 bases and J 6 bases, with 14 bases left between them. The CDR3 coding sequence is TGTGCCAGCAGCTTTGACAGGTACGCCGCTGAAGCTTTCTTT. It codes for CASSFDRYAAEAFF. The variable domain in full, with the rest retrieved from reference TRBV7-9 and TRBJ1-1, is DTGVSQNPRHKITKRGQNVTFRCDPISEHNRLYWYRQTLGQGPEFLTYFQNEAQLEKSRLLSDRFSAERPKGSFSTLEIQRTEQGDSAMYLCASSFDRYAAEAFFGQGTRLTVV.

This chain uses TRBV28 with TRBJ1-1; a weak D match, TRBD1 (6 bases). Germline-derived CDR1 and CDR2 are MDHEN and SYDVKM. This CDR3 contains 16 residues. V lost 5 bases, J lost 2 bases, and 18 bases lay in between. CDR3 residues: CASSTSSIQGNTEAFF. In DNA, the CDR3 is TGTGCCAGCAGTACATCATCTATACAGGGAAACACTGAAGCTTTCTTT.

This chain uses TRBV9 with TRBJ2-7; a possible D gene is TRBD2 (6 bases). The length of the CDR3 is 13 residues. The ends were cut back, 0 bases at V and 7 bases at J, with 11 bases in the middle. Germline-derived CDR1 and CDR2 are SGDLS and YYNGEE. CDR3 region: CASSVVEGGEQYF. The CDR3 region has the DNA TGTGCCAGCAGCGTAGTGGAGGGCGGGGAGCAGTACTTC. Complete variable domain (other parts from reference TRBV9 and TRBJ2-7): DSGVTQTPKHLITATGQRVTLRCSPRSGDLSVYWYQQSLDQGLQFLIQYYNGEERAKGNILERFSAQQFPDLHSELNLSSLELGDSALYFCASSVVEGGEQYFGPGTRLTVT.

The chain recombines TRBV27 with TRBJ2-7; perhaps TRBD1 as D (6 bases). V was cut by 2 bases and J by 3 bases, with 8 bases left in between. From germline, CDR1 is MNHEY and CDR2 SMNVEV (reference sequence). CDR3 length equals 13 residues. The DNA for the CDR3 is TGTGCCAGCAGTTTAGGGGACAACTACGAGCAGTACTTC. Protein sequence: CASSLGDNYEQYF.

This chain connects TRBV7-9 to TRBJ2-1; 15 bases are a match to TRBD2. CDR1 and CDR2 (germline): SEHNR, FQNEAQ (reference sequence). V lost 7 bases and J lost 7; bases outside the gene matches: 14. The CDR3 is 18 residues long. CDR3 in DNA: TGTGCCAGCATCCGAACCGGGACTAGCGGGAGGTCTCATAATGAGCAGTTCTTC. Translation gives CASIRTGTSGRSHNEQFF.

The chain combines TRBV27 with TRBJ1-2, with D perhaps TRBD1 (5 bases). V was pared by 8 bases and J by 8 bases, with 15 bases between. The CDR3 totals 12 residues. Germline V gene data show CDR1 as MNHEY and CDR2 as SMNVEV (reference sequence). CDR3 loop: CASGRSRGGYTF. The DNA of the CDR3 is TGTGCCAGCGGACGCTCTCGGGGGGGCTACACCTTC.

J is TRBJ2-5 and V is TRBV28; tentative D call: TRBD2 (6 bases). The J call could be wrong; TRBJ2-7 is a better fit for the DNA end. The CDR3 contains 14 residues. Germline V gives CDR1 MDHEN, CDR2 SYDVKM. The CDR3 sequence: CASSLGGSYYEQYF. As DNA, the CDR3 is TGTGCCAGCAGTTTGGGGGGTAGCTACTACGAGCAGTACTTC.